The 23 T cell receptor beta chains presented below share a single source sample, sequenced in a study of cytomegalovirus exposure and HLA in healthy donors. Generated by immunoSEQ multiplex PCR, the TCRdb table keeps only in-frame clones and is missing some. The sample shows some 140,000 clones, 89% of them seen only once. The specimen was PBMCs. The receptors stem from a woman aged 18 to 35 in good health and CMV-seropositive.

The rearrangement links TRBV5-1 to TRBJ1-5, with D perhaps TRBD1 (5 bases). Germline loops: CDR1 SGHRS, CDR2 YFSETQ. The CDR3 runs 15 residues. V was trimmed by 0 bases and J by 0 bases, leaving 7 bases between them. The CDR3 reads CASSLDGGSNQPQHF. In nucleotides, the CDR3 is TGCGCCAGCAGCTTGGACGGGGGTAGCAATCAGCCCCAGCATTTT.

V and J are TRBV7-2 and TRBJ2-7; D possibly corresponds to TRBD1 (6 bases). Per the germline V gene, CDR1 is SGHTA and CDR2 is FQGNSA. V was pared by 4 bases and J by 6 bases, with 16 bases between. The length of the CDR3 is 14 residues. CDR3 sequence reads: CASSSTTGSIEQYF. The CDR3 coding sequence is TGTGCCAGCAGCTCCACCACAGGGTCTATCGAGCAGTACTTC.

The rearrangement joins TRBV4-1 to TRBJ1-6; 9 bases map to TRBD1. V was clipped by 1 base and J by 8 bases; unmatched bases: 6. This CDR3 has 16 amino acids. Germline V gene lookup returns CDR1 MGHRA and CDR2 YSYEKL. The CDR3 DNA follows: TGCGCCAGCAGCCAAGTCCCGGACAGGGGATATTCACCCCTCCACTTT. As protein: CASSQVPDRGYSPLHF.

The J gene is TRBJ2-1, the V gene TRBV6-6; the match to TRBD2 covers 7 bases. J gave up 5 bases and V 0 bases, and 4 bases lay outside the gene matches. The germline gives CDR1 MNHNY, CDR2 SVGAGI (reference sequence). This CDR3 region has 15 residues. In DNA, the CDR3 is TGTGCCAGCAGTTACTCCGGGACTAATGACAATGAGCAGTTCTTC. Translated: CASSYSGTNDNEQFF.

J is TRBJ1-4 and V is TRBV30; TRBD1 might be the D (6 bases). Germline CDR1 and CDR2: GTSNPN and SVGIG (reference sequence). There are 12 residues in the CDR3. V lost 4 bases and J 8 bases, leaving 11 bases between the germline ends. This chain's CDR3 is CAWNRDREKLFF. In nucleotides, the CDR3 is TGTGCCTGGAACCGAGACAGGGAAAAACTGTTTTTT.

The J gene is TRBJ2-7, the V gene TRBV6-5; 10 nucleotides align to TRBD2. CDR3 length: 14 residues. Losses at the gene ends were 1 base for V and 3 bases for J; bases not matched to a gene: 0. Germline-derived CDR1 and CDR2 are MNHEY and SVGAGI. This chain's CDR3 is CASSYWTSGYEQYF. The CDR3, as DNA: TGTGCCAGCAGTTACTGGACTAGCGGCTACGAGCAGTACTTC.

The genes are TRBV6-1 and TRBJ1-1; possibly TRBD1 for D (6 bases). The germline V gene has CDR1 MNHNS and CDR2 SASEGT. The V and J ends lost 8 bases and 4 bases respectively, with 14 bases between them. The CDR3 contains 13 residues. CDR3 loop: CASLQGLSTEAFF. DNA for the CDR3: TGTGCCAGCTTACAGGGTTTAAGCACTGAAGCTTTCTTT.

This clone showed up just a few times. The chain couples TRBV6-4 to TRBJ2-3; 9 bases line up with TRBD2. V trimming: 5 bases; J trimming: 6 bases; junction bases outside the gene matches: 12. CDR1 MRHNA and CDR2 SNTAGT come from the germline V gene. The CDR3 loop spans 16 amino acids. CDR3 nucleotides: TGTGCCAGCAGTTCTGGCGGGGGGGCCAGTGCTGATACGCAGTATTTT. Encoded protein: CASSSGGGASADTQYF.

The genes are TRBV27 and TRBJ1-4; 8 nucleotides line up with TRBD1. Germline CDR1 and CDR2: MNHEY and SMNVEV (reference sequence). The CDR3 has 14 amino acids. V shed 0 bases and J 9 bases; nucleotides not matched to a gene: 3. The CDR3 DNA follows: TGTGCCAGCAGTTTATCGGACAGGGATCAAAAACTGTTTTTT. Its translation is CASSLSDRDQKLFF.

The CDR3 sequence: CASIREANTEAFF. The CDR3 nucleotides read TGCGCCAGCATAAGGGAGGCGAACACTGAAGCTTTCTTT. This rearrangement joins TRBV10-2 to TRBJ1-1; D is ambiguous. CDR1 and CDR2 (germline): WSHSY, SAAADI. Between the trimmed V and J ends, which lost 7 bases and 1 base, there was a span of 10 bases. The CDR3 extends over 13 amino acids.

The rearrangement uses TRBV10-2 and TRBJ2-1; 13 bases are a match to TRBD2. Germline-derived CDR1 and CDR2 are WSHSY and SAAADI. This CDR3 contains 17 residues. J lost 2 bases, V lost 9 bases, and 10 bases had no gene match. The CDR3 here is CASRRLAGGNTYNEQFF. Written as DNA, the CDR3 is TGCGCCAGTAGAAGACTAGCGGGGGGCAATACCTACAATGAGCAGTTCTTC.

This clone has just one count. The rearrangement joins TRBV28 to TRBJ1-3; the D gene is possibly TRBD1 (5 bases). The V end lost 2 bases, the J end lost 0 bases, and 14 bases lay between the germline ends. The CDR3 is made up of 17 amino acids. CDR1 is MDHEN and CDR2 is SYDVKM in the germline V gene. The CDR3 DNA sequence: TGTGCCAGCAGTTTAACGGTGGGGCGGTACTCTGGAAACACCATATATTTT. It is translated as CASSLTVGRYSGNTIYF. Based on the CDR3 plus reference TRBV28 and TRBJ1-3, the full variable domain is DVKVTQSSRYLVKRTGEKVFLECVQDMDHENMFWYRQDPGLGLRLIYFSYDVKMKEKGDIPEGYSVSREKKERFSLILESASTNQTSMYLCASSLTVGRYSGNTIYFGEGSWLTVV.

The rearrangement uses TRBV6-6 and TRBJ2-2; D may be TRBD1 (5 bases). The CDR3 spans 16 residues. The V gene lost 0 bases and the J gene lost 7 bases, with 15 bases spanning the gap. Germline V lookup: CDR1 MNHNY, CDR2 SVGAGI (reference sequence). This CDR3 is CASSYSSAGSNGELFF. CDR3 sequence (DNA): TGTGCCAGCAGTTACTCGTCGGCAGGGTCTAACGGGGAGCTGTTTTTT.

This clone has just one count. The chain links TRBV28 to TRBJ2-7; 7 nucleotides line up with TRBD2. Germline V gene data show CDR1 as MDHEN and CDR2 as SYDVKM. Trimming at V came to 1 base and at J to 6 bases, leaving 6 bases not matched to a gene. This CDR3 contains 14 residues. The CDR3 bases are TGTGCCAGCAGTTTATACGCGGGGGTGGCCGAGCAGTACTTC. Encoded protein: CASSLYAGVAEQYF.

This chain joins TRBV5-1 and TRBJ1-6; tentatively, D is TRBD1 (6 bases). The CDR3 extends over 17 amino acids. The V end was cut by 3 bases, the J end by 5 bases, with 18 bases between. Looked up from germline, CDR1 is SGHRS and CDR2 is YFSETQ. The CDR3 is CASSSWAKDSDNSPLHF. The CDR3 coding sequence is TGCGCCAGCAGCTCCTGGGCGAAGGACAGCGATAATTCACCCCTCCACTTT.

V gene TRBV30 combines with J gene TRBJ1-2; a possible D gene is TRBD1 (5 bases). The CDR3 sequence is 15 residues long. Trimming cost V 0 bases and J 8 bases, with 19 bases left between them. Germline-derived CDR1 and CDR2 are GTSNPN and SVGIG (reference sequence). The CDR3 spells CAWSVPPWQGSGYTF. In nucleotides, the CDR3 is TGTGCCTGGAGTGTCCCCCCCTGGCAGGGTAGCGGCTACACCTTC. The full variable domain, completed using reference TRBV30 and TRBJ1-2, is SQTIHQWPATLVQPVGSPLSLECTVEGTSNPNLYWYRQAAGRGLQLLFYSVGIGQISSEVPQNLSASRPQDRQFILSSKKLLLSDSGFYLCAWSVPPWQGSGYTFGSGTRLTVV.

This sequence joins TRBV7-2 and TRBJ2-7, with 8 positions matching TRBD2. With 5 bases clipped from V and 2 bases from J, the junction kept 14 bases outside the gene matches. Germline CDR1 and CDR2: SGHTA and FQGNSA. The CDR3 has 17 residues. The CDR3 region has the DNA TGTGCCAGCAGCCTACGGTCTTCCCGGGGGGGCACCTACGAGCAGTACTTC. It specifies CASSLRSSRGGTYEQYF. Variable domain in full (rest from reference TRBV7-2 and TRBJ2-7): GAGVSQSPSNKVTEKGKDVELRCDPISGHTALYWYRQSLGQGLEFLIYFQGNSAPDKSGLPSDRFSAERTGGSVSTLTIQRTQQEDSAVYLCASSLRSSRGGTYEQYFGPGTRLTVT.

The chain joins TRBV15 to TRBJ1-2, with 7 bases aligning to TRBD1. This CDR3 has 15 amino acids. J gave up 12 bases and V 0 bases, and 13 bases lay outside the gene matches. Germline-derived CDR1 and CDR2 are LNHNV and YYDKDF (reference sequence). The CDR3 DNA sequence: TGTGCCACCAGCAGAGAAGGGGGACAGCTTTTTTCGAACACCTTC. Translated: CATSREGGQLFSNTF.

CDR3 coding DNA: TGTGCCAGCTCATCGCAGGGAACTAGCACAGATACGCAGTATTTT. It specifies CASSSQGTSTDTQYF. J is TRBJ2-3 and V is TRBV18; D might be TRBD1 (5 bases). Trimming cost V 5 bases and J 0 bases, with 12 bases left between them. The CDR3 consists of 15 residues. Germline loops: CDR1 KGHSH, CDR2 LQKENI.

This clone appeared a few times. This chain uses TRBV19 with TRBJ1-5; TRBD1 might be the D (5 bases). Germline assignment: CDR1 LNHDA and CDR2 SQIVND (reference sequence). The CDR3 has 16 residues. V was trimmed by 6 bases and J by 3 bases, leaving 18 bases between them. This chain's CDR3 is CASRWGGDVDNQPQHF. In DNA form, the CDR3 reads TGTGCCAGTAGGTGGGGAGGGGACGTAGACAATCAGCCCCAGCATTTT.

This sequence joins TRBV9 and TRBJ2-7; 8 nucleotides line up with TRBD2. Germline CDR1 and CDR2: SGDLS and YYNGEE. CDR3 size: 15 residues. Germline trimming cut 3 bases from V and 2 bases from J; bases unmatched to any gene: 7. The DNA for the CDR3 is TGTGCCAGCAGCGATAGCGGGGCAGGGACCTACGAGCAGTACTTC. Translated, it gives CASSDSGAGTYEQYF.

The chain recombines TRBV19 with TRBJ2-7; D perhaps matches TRBD2 (6 bases). This CDR3 has 20 amino acids. The germline gives CDR1 LNHDA, CDR2 SQIVND (reference sequence). With 3 bases removed from V and 0 bases from J, the gap between germline ends came to 27 bases. CDR3 region: CASSIVAPGPSGGGSYEQYF. For the CDR3, the DNA is TGTGCCAGTAGTATCGTAGCTCCGGGCCCAAGTGGGGGAGGCTCCTACGAGCAGTACTTC. Complete variable domain (other parts from reference TRBV19 and TRBJ2-7): DGGITQSPKYLFRKEGQNVTLSCEQNLNHDAMYWYRQDPGQGLRLIYYSQIVNDFQKGDIAEGYSVSREKKESFPLTVTSAQKNPTAFYLCASSIVAPGPSGGGSYEQYFGPGTRLTVT.

The genes are TRBV6-1 and TRBJ1-2, with TRBD1 identical over 7 bases. Per germline, CDR1 MNHNS and CDR2 SASEGT. J was trimmed by 8 bases and V by 4 bases; bases with no gene match: 10. This CDR3 has 14 residues. The CDR3 protein is CASSVDRDPTGYTF. The CDR3 region has the DNA TGTGCCAGCAGTGTTGACAGGGACCCTACCGGCTACACCTTC.